Following are 24 T cell receptor beta chains from one sample sequenced in a study of blood T cell repertoires in COVID-19. Method: immunoSEQ multiplex PCR; TCRdb's copy keeps in-frame clones and lacks some. Found here are some 240,000 clones, approximately 86% of them singletons; the top ten hold 2.5% to 3.5%. Input material: PBMCs or T cells enriched from blood (not recorded which). Every receptor here comes from a woman aged 40-49 years with acute COVID-19.

This chain joins TRBV5-4 and TRBJ2-7; 10 bases match TRBD2. Per germline, CDR1 SGHNT and CDR2 YYREEE (reference sequence). The CDR3 loop spans 16 amino acids. Losses at the gene ends were 0 bases for V and 5 bases for J; bases not matched to a gene: 8. CDR3 amino acids: CASSLAPAGGPHEQYF. The CDR3 nucleotides are TGTGCCAGCAGCTTGGCGCCAGCGGGAGGGCCCCACGAGCAGTACTTC.

This clone showed up just a few times. This chain uses TRBV10-1 with TRBJ2-1; the match to TRBD1 covers 10 bases. Germline V gene sequence: CDR1 WNHNN, CDR2 SYGVQD (reference sequence). The CDR3 length is 18 residues. Unmatched junction bases numbered 16, after V lost 4 bases and J lost 7 bases. Here the CDR3 DNA reads TGCGCCAGCAGTGCGGACGGAAAGGGGGACAGGGGACGGAATGAGCAGTTCTTC. Its protein is CASSADGKGDRGRNEQFF.

The V and J genes are TRBV5-6 and TRBJ1-5; TRBD1 is a possible D gene (5 bases). Germline V gene data show CDR1 as SGHDT and CDR2 as YYEEEE. The CDR3 has 15 amino acids. Deletions cut 7 bases from V and 4 bases from J, with 18 bases between. In DNA form, the CDR3 reads TGTGCCAGCCGCGCGGGACTCACGGGAAATCAGCCCCAGCATTTT. Protein sequence: CASRAGLTGNQPQHF.

The rearrangement uses TRBV9 and TRBJ2-1; 11 bases line up with TRBD2. With V trimmed by 4 bases and J by 5 bases, 26 bases remained unmatched. The germline V gene has CDR1 SGDLS and CDR2 YYNGEE. This CDR3 is 22 amino acids long. Written as DNA, the CDR3 is TGTGCCAGCAGCACTTTTGGAACGGTAGCGGGAGGGCCATACTATTTGGACAATGAGCAGTTCTTC. Protein sequence: CASSTFGTVAGGPYYLDNEQFF. The entire variable domain, with the rest obtained from reference TRBV9 and TRBJ2-1, is as follows: DSGVTQTPKHLITATGQRVTLRCSPRSGDLSVYWYQQSLDQGLQFLIQYYNGEERAKGNILERFSAQQFPDLHSELNLSSLELGDSALYFCASSTFGTVAGGPYYLDNEQFFGPGTRLTVL.

The chain links TRBV6-5 to TRBJ2-7, with TRBD1 as a possible D gene (6 bases). The V gene lost 6 bases and the J gene lost 4 bases, with 16 bases spanning the gap. This CDR3 has 14 residues. Germline V gives CDR1 MNHEY, CDR2 SVGAGI. CDR3 nucleotides: TGTGCCAGCAGGGCTTTGACAGGATTTTACGAGCAGTACTTC. This encodes CASRALTGFYEQYF.

The V and J genes are TRBV7-9 and TRBJ2-3; D is perhaps TRBD2 (6 bases). V was clipped by 2 bases and J by 1 base, with 10 bases between them. This CDR3 is 15 amino acids long. Germline V gene data show CDR1 as SEHNR and CDR2 as FQNEAQ (reference sequence). The CDR3 DNA reads as TGTGCCAGCAGCTTATGGAGGGCCGGCACAGATACGCAGTATTTT. This translates into CASSLWRAGTDTQYF.

The chain employs TRBV6-1 and TRBJ2-1; TRBD2 matches at 11 bases. The ends lost 3 bases at V and 0 bases at J; junction bases unmatched: 4. Germline values: CDR1 MNHNS, CDR2 SASEGT. This CDR3 has 17 amino acids. The DNA of the CDR3 is TGTGCCAGCAGTGAGTTAGCGGGAGGGAGCTCCTACAATGAGCAGTTCTTC. Protein sequence: CASSELAGGSSYNEQFF.

The gene calls are TRBV21-1 and TRBJ1-2; the D segment call TRBD1 is taken from the table without a DNA check. TRBV21-1 is listed as a pseudogene. This CDR3 is 16 amino acids long. This chain's CDR3 is CASSKTAPDRNYGYTF. For the CDR3, the DNA is TGTGCCAGCAGCAAGACCGCTCCGGACAGGAACTATGGCTACACCTTC.

The gene calls are TRBV5-4 and TRBJ2-7; 13 bases fit TRBD2. The germline gives CDR1 SGHNT, CDR2 YYREEE (reference sequence). This CDR3 spans 17 amino acids. The V and J ends lost 3 bases and 3 bases, in that order; junction bases with no gene match: 9. In DNA form, the CDR3 reads TGTGCCAGCAGCTGGAAAGCCGGGACTAGCGGGATCTACGAGCAGTACTTC. Its protein product is CASSWKAGTSGIYEQYF. The full variable domain, with the rest looked up from reference TRBV5-4 and TRBJ2-7, is ETGVTQSPTHLIKTRGQQVTLRCSSQSGHNTVSWYQQALGQGPQFIFQYYREEENGRGNFPPRFSGLQFPNYSSELNVNALELDDSALYLCASSWKAGTSGIYEQYFGPGTRLTVT.

The chain combines TRBV9 with TRBJ2-1; D gene uncertain. Between the trimmed V and J ends, which lost 0 bases and 7 bases, there was a span of 8 bases. Germline assignment: CDR1 SGDLS and CDR2 YYNGEE. CDR3 length: 13 amino acids. CDR3 sequence (DNA): TGTGCCAGCAGCGTAGAAATCAGAAATGAGCAGTTCTTC. Translating it yields CASSVEIRNEQFF.

The chain couples TRBV5-1 to TRBJ2-1; 10 nucleotides agree with TRBD1. CDR3 length: 15 amino acids. From germline, CDR1 is SGHRS and CDR2 YFSETQ. The V segment lost 4 bases and the J segment 6 bases; nucleotides outside the gene matches: 7. Here the CDR3 reads CASSPDGTGVNEQFF. DNA of the CDR3: TGCGCCAGCAGCCCGGACGGGACAGGGGTCAATGAGCAGTTCTTC.

The rearrangement uses TRBV11-2 and TRBJ2-1; 9 nucleotides agree with TRBD2. CDR1 and CDR2 (germline): SGHAT, FQNNGV. The CDR3 length is 20 residues. J gave up 0 bases and V 0 bases, and 12 bases lay outside the gene matches. In DNA, the CDR3 is TGTGCCAGCAGCTTAGAATCAAACCTAGCGGGGCGTAGCTCCTACAATGAGCAGTTCTTC. Translating it yields CASSLESNLAGRSSYNEQFF. Filled out from reference TRBV11-2 and TRBJ2-1, the complete variable domain reads EAGVAQSPRYKIIEKRQSVAFWCNPISGHATLYWYQQILGQGPKLLIQFQNNGVVDDSQLPKDRFSAERLKGVDSTLKIQPAKLEDSAVYLCASSLESNLAGRSSYNEQFFGPGTRLTVL.

This chain links TRBV3-1 (or the pseudogene TRBV3-2) with TRBJ2-1; D remains unclear. The V end lost 4 bases, the J end lost 4 bases, and 8 bases lay between the germline ends. Germline CDR1 is LGHDT and CDR2 is YNNKEL (reference sequence). The CDR3 runs 13 residues. This CDR3 reads CASSRLGYNEQFF. In DNA, the CDR3 is TGTGCCAGCAGCCGACTTGGATACAATGAGCAGTTCTTC.

In DNA form, the CDR3 reads TGTGCCACCAGTGATACCAGGACAGGGGGTGTTGTTGGTGAGCAGTTCTTC. It yields the protein CATSDTRTGGVVGEQFF. The chain combines TRBV24-1 with TRBJ2-1, with 10 nucleotides matching TRBD1. Germline CDR1 KGHDR, CDR2 SFDVKD. The CDR3 consists of 17 residues. The junction had 13 bases not matched to a gene; V was cut back by 3 bases and J by 9 bases.

The chain couples TRBV6-1 to TRBJ1-5, with TRBD1 as a possible D gene (5 bases). This CDR3 is built from 17 residues. The germline V and J ends were trimmed by 2 bases and 4 bases, with 18 bases remaining between them. Per the germline V gene, CDR1 is MNHNS and CDR2 is SASEGT. CDR3 in amino acids: CASSENWGGLLNQPQHF. The CDR3 DNA reads TGTGCCAGCAGTGAAAACTGGGGGGGACTCCTGAATCAGCCCCAGCATTTT.

This chain connects TRBV25-1 to TRBJ2-2; 8 bases agree with TRBD1. The trim removed 4 bases at V and 1 base at J, leaving 2 bases unmatched. In germline, CDR1 is MGHDK, CDR2 SYGVNS. This CDR3 has 15 amino acids. CDR3 sequence reads: CASSVDRVNTGELFF. The CDR3 nucleotides are TGTGCCAGCAGTGTGGACAGGGTGAACACCGGGGAGCTGTTTTTT.

The V gene is TRBV9, the J gene TRBJ2-1; weak D call: TRBD2 (6 bases). Looked up from germline, CDR1 is SGDLS and CDR2 is YYNGEE. Trimming cost V 6 bases and J 6 bases, with 16 bases left between them. The CDR3 is 14 residues long. CDR3 region: CASTSGFQGNEQFF. For the CDR3, the DNA is TGTGCCAGCACCAGCGGGTTTCAGGGCAATGAGCAGTTCTTC.

This chain uses TRBV7-3 with TRBJ1-3; the match to TRBD1 covers 8 bases. Per the germline V gene, CDR1 is SGHTA and CDR2 is FQGTGA. The CDR3 spans 18 residues. V was pared by 6 bases and J by 0 bases, with 13 bases of the junction left unmatched. The CDR3 protein is CASRKTGGTIISGNTIYF. The DNA of the CDR3 is TGTGCCAGCAGAAAAACAGGGGGTACTATTATCTCTGGAAACACCATATATTTT.

The sample holds one count of this clone. The rearrangement uses TRBV9 and TRBJ2-4; 8 bases agree with TRBD2. Germline V gene sequence: CDR1 SGDLS, CDR2 YYNGEE. Trimming removed 0 bases from V and 9 bases from J; junction bases left unmatched: 5. The CDR3 contains 14 residues. CDR3 sequence reads: CASSVVAGNGIQYF. The CDR3 DNA follows: TGTGCCAGCAGCGTAGTAGCGGGAAATGGCATTCAGTACTTC.

This chain links TRBV25-1 with TRBJ1-2, with 9 bases that match TRBD1. The CDR3 runs to 16 residues. Trimming at V came to 6 bases and at J to 1 base, leaving 9 bases not matched to a gene. Germline CDR1 is MGHDK and CDR2 is SYGVNS. CDR3 coding DNA: TGTGCCAGCAGCCACCGATGGGACAGGGATAACTATGGCTACACCTTC. Amino acid sequence: CASSHRWDRDNYGYTF.

The chain uses TRBV5-1 and TRBJ2-3; 8 bases fit TRBD1. This CDR3 region has 16 residues. Germline CDR1 SGHRS, CDR2 YFSETQ. Trimming at V came to 4 bases and at J to 4 bases, leaving 11 bases not matched to a gene. CDR3: CASSPGETGEADTQYF. The CDR3 bases are TGCGCCAGCAGCCCGGGCGAGACAGGGGAAGCAGATACGCAGTATTTT.

This clone was recorded once. DNA for the CDR3: TGTGCCAGCAGCGCCGGGACTAGCGGGATCAAGCAGTACTTC. Protein product: CASSAGTSGIKQYF. V and J are TRBV9 and TRBJ2-7; 13 bases fit TRBD2. V shed 3 bases and J 8 bases; nucleotides not matched to a gene: 5. The CDR3 contains 14 residues. Germline CDR1 is SGDLS and CDR2 is YYNGEE.

In this sample, this clone turned up a few times. The CDR3 sequence is CASRMTANYGYTF. The CDR3 nucleotides are TGCGCCAGCAGGATGACAGCTAACTATGGCTACACCTTC. The chain recombines TRBV10-2 with TRBJ1-2, with D tentatively TRBD1 (5 bases). Trimming stripped 6 bases from V and 0 bases from J, with 8 bases between. From germline, CDR1 is WSHSY and CDR2 SAAADI. CDR3 size: 13 residues.

CDR3 nucleotide sequence: TGTGCCAGCAGCTTGGAGAGCTCCTATAATTCACCCCTCCACTTT. Protein product: CASSLESSYNSPLHF. The J gene is TRBJ1-6, the V gene TRBV5-8; D not certain. The CDR3 extends over 15 amino acids. Per the germline V gene, CDR1 is SGHTS and CDR2 is YDEGEE. V lost 0 bases to trimming and J lost 0 bases, with 4 bases between them.